Listed below are T cell receptor beta chains from one sample, sequenced in a study of T cell responses to AZD1222 COVID-19 vaccine. Here immunoSEQ multiplex PCR was the method, and the copy in TCRdb shows in-frame clones only, minus some. Of about 140,000 clones listed, approximately 90% were seen once; the top ten hold more than 3.5%. The source material was peripheral blood, sampled on day 0 of AZD1222 vaccination. The receptors come from an adult in good health. Both conserved end residues are part of each CDR3. Each record gives: J gene, V gene, D gene, clone size, CDR3 protein, CDR3 DNA. A D gene is named only where the DNA matches it firmly. Size is stated for part of the rows, as once, few or many counts, or as a class when the clone is expanded.

J: TRBJ2-2; V: TRBV6-1; D: TRBD2; size: -; CDR3: CASSDRGVGELFF; DNA: TGTGCCAGCAGTGATCGGGGGGTCGGGGAGCTGTTTTTT
J: TRBJ2-3; V: TRBV3-1/TRBV3-2; D: TRBD2; size: -; CDR3: CASRAGGSTDTQYF; DNA: TGTGCCAGCCGAGCGGGGGGGAGCACAGATACGCAGTATTTT
J: TRBJ1-3; V: TRBV25-1; D: -; size: -; CDR3: CASSDGGPGNTIYF; DNA: TGTGCCAGCAGTGATGGGGGGCCTGGAAACACCATATATTTT
J: TRBJ2-1; V: TRBV28; D: TRBD2; size: -; CDR3: CASSLGGRAVNEQFF; DNA: TGTGCCAGCAGTTTAGGCGGGAGGGCCGTCAATGAGCAGTTCTTC
J: TRBJ2-2; V: TRBV28; D: -; size: once; CDR3: CASKTGEVAGELFF; DNA: TGTGCCAGTAAGACCGGGGAGGTAGCCGGGGAGCTGTTTTTT
J: TRBJ1-1; V: TRBV14; D: -; size: -; CDR3: CASSQASGLGYTEAFF; DNA: TGTGCCAGCAGCCAAGCCTCTGGGCTGGGGTACACTGAAGCTTTCTTT
J: TRBJ1-5; V: TRBV30; D: TRBD1; size: -; CDR3: CAWSVGGQGNQPQHF; DNA: TGTGCCTGGAGTGTGGGGGGACAGGGAAATCAGCCCCAGCATTTT
J: TRBJ1-2; V: TRBV18; D: TRBD1; size: -; CDR3: CASSPLPGQEMQGYTF; DNA: TGTGCCAGCTCACCACTCCCGGGACAGGAAATGCAGGGCTACACCTTC
J: TRBJ2-5; V: TRBV29-1; D: -; size: once; CDR3: CSVAESQETQYF; DNA: TGCAGCGTTGCGGAGTCACAAGAGACCCAGTACTTC
J: TRBJ2-2; V: TRBV6-5; D: -; size: -; CDR3: CASSIRGPGELFF; DNA: TGTGCCAGCAGTATCAGGGGTCCAGGGGAGCTGTTTTTT
J: TRBJ2-5; V: TRBV11-2; D: TRBD2; size: -; CDR3: CASRAGGETQYF; DNA: TGTGCCAGCAGAGCGGGAGGTGAGACCCAGTACTTC
J: TRBJ2-2; V: TRBV9; D: -; size: -; CDR3: CASSALGQGFTGELFF; DNA: TGTGCCAGCAGCGCGCTAGGGCAGGGTTTCACCGGGGAGCTGTTTTTT
J: TRBJ2-7; V: TRBV5-4; D: -; size: few; CDR3: CASSLMGIYEQYF; DNA: TGTGCCAGCAGCTTAATGGGGATCTACGAGCAGTACTTC
J: TRBJ2-1; V: TRBV7-3; D: -; size: once; CDR3: CASSPIGEHNEQFF; DNA: TGTGCCAGCAGCCCGATTGGGGAGCACAATGAGCAGTTCTTC
J: TRBJ2-2; V: TRBV28; D: TRBD2; size: -; CDR3: CASNHRGAGELFF; DNA: TGTGCCAGCAATCACCGGGGGGCCGGGGAGCTGTTTTTT
J: TRBJ2-1; V: TRBV6-4; D: -; size: once; CDR3: CASSIGSYNEQFF; DNA: TGTGCCAGCAGTATAGGTAGTTACAATGAGCAGTTCTTC
J: TRBJ2-1; V: TRBV5-5; D: -; size: -; CDR3: CASSPSGGLVLSRDEQFF; DNA: TGTGCCAGCAGCCCGAGCGGTGGCCTTGTTTTGTCCCGAGATGAGCAGTTCTTC
J: TRBJ2-7; V: TRBV19; D: TRBD1; size: once; CDR3: CASSITQGQGSYEQYF; DNA: TGTGCCAGTAGTATAACTCAGGGACAGGGCTCCTACGAGCAGTACTTC
J: TRBJ2-7; V: TRBV2; D: -; size: -; CDR3: CASSLSYEQYF; DNA: TGTGCCAGCAGTCTTTCCTACGAGCAGTACTTC
J: TRBJ1-2; V: TRBV3-1/TRBV3-2; D: -; size: -; CDR3: CASSQLRGALYGYTF; DNA: TGTGCCAGCAGCCAACTCCGGGGTGCTCTCTATGGCTACACCTTC
J: TRBJ1-1; V: TRBV11-2; D: -; size: -; CDR3: CASSSYTAFF; DNA: TGTGCCAGCAGCTCGTACACGGCTTTCTTT
J: TRBJ2-7; V: TRBV6-5; D: -; size: -; CDR3: CASSSLRQEASYEQYF; DNA: TGTGCCAGCAGTTCCCTTCGACAGGAAGCCTCCTACGAGCAGTACTTC
J: TRBJ1-1; V: TRBV11-2; D: -; size: -; CDR3: CASSLDRGGNTEAFF; DNA: TGTGCCAGCAGCTTAGATCGAGGAGGGAACACTGAAGCTTTCTTT
J: TRBJ1-5; V: TRBV10-3; D: -; size: -; CDR3: CAIRADIYQPQHF; DNA: TGTGCCATCAGGGCTGACATTTATCAGCCCCAGCATTTT
J: TRBJ1-5; V: TRBV5-1; D: TRBD1; size: -; CDR3: CASSLSGGQPQHF; DNA: TGCGCCAGCAGCTTGTCAGGGGGGCAGCCCCAGCATTTT
J: TRBJ1-1; V: TRBV19; D: -; size: -; CDR3: CASTGEGAFF; DNA: TGTGCCAGTACGGGGGAGGGAGCTTTCTTT
J: TRBJ1-2; V: TRBV15; D: -; size: -; CDR3: CATSRDHIANYGYTF; DNA: TGTGCCACCAGCAGGGACCATATAGCTAACTATGGCTACACCTTC
J: TRBJ2-2; V: TRBV2; D: -; size: -; CDR3: CASTVQGGGELFF; DNA: TGTGCCAGCACGGTCCAGGGTGGCGGGGAGCTGTTTTTT
J: TRBJ1-3; V: TRBV3-1/TRBV3-2; D: TRBD1; size: -; CDR3: CASSRGQGAGNTIYF; DNA: TGTGCCAGCAGCCGAGGACAGGGCGCTGGAAACACCATATATTTT
J: TRBJ1-1; V: TRBV27; D: -; size: -; CDR3: CASSLIGGNTEAFF; DNA: TGTGCCAGCAGTTTAATAGGAGGGAACACTGAAGCTTTCTTT
J: TRBJ2-7; V: TRBV3-1/TRBV3-2; D: TRBD2; size: -; CDR3: CASSPGEAGKYGEQYF; DNA: TGTGCCAGCAGCCCCGGGGAAGCGGGGAAGTACGGCGAGCAGTACTTC
J: TRBJ1-5; V: TRBV19; D: -; size: -; CDR3: CASSETGRGEPQHF; DNA: TGTGCCAGTAGTGAAACAGGGCGTGGTGAGCCCCAGCATTTT
J: TRBJ2-1; V: TRBV9; D: -; size: -; CDR3: CASSAHRKGNEQFF; DNA: TGTGCCAGCAGCGCCCACAGAAAAGGCAATGAGCAGTTCTTC
J: TRBJ2-1; V: TRBV3-1/TRBV3-2; D: -; size: -; CDR3: CASSYSGLVSYNEQFF; DNA: TGTGCCAGCAGCTATAGTGGGCTAGTTTCCTACAATGAGCAGTTCTTC
J: TRBJ2-2; V: TRBV18; D: -; size: -; CDR3: CASSTGTGELFF; DNA: TGTGCCAGCTCAACAGGGACCGGGGAGCTGTTTTTT
J: TRBJ1-4; V: TRBV28; D: -; size: -; CDR3: CASSLPLGSTVAEKLFF; DNA: TGTGCCAGCAGTTTACCCCTCGGCTCTACAGTCGCTGAAAAACTGTTTTTT
J: TRBJ1-1; V: TRBV30; D: -; size: -; CDR3: CAWQLGGSEAFF; DNA: TGTGCCTGGCAGCTAGGGGGTTCTGAAGCTTTCTTT
J: TRBJ2-2; V: TRBV27; D: -; size: -; CDR3: CASSLPGATGELFF; DNA: TGTGCCAGCAGTTTACCGGGGGCAACCGGGGAGCTGTTTTTT
J: TRBJ2-2; V: TRBV7-2; D: -; size: -; CDR3: CASSLVSGPNTGELFF; DNA: TGTGCCAGCAGCTTAGTTTCAGGGCCGAACACCGGGGAGCTGTTTTTT
J: TRBJ2-7; V: TRBV27; D: -; size: -; CDR3: CASSLSLQGSEQYF; DNA: TGTGCCAGCAGTTTATCCCTTCAGGGCAGCGAGCAGTACTTC